The entry below gives a single TCR beta chain sequence along with its context. Its antigen is undetermined. One junction end does not reproduce the germline sequence, and a read error may be involved. The data were obtained in a study of molecular identifiers for immune sequencing clone quantification. CDR1 MDHEN and CDR2 SYDVKM come from the germline V gene. The CDR3 is 16 residues long. The authors gated naive CD8 T cells as CD8+CD4-CCR7+CD45RA+ for sorting. Previously described methods with listed TCR primers produced the bulk TCR libraries. MiXCR, run by TCRdb on the PCR reads, gives a single entry per CDR3 protein. The table includes approximately 550,000 distinct CDR3 sequences, around 23% detected once. Study-level points and caveats: Clones above 20 RNA copies contained over 99% of effector molecules and under 1% of naive molecules.

This chain links TRBV28 with TRBJ2-1, with D possibly TRBD1 on 5 matching bases. The sequence derives from a human donor in good health. Some libraries in this study had Jurkat cell RNA spiked in. Input material: naive CD8+ T cells from blood, with Jurkat cell RNA spiked in. The subset was: FACS-sorted CD8+CD4-CCR7+CD45RA+ naive T cells. CDR3 nucleotide sequence: TGTGCCAGCAGTGAGGCCGACAGACCCAAAAACAATGGGCAGTTCTTC. Protein product: CASSEADRPKNNGQFF.